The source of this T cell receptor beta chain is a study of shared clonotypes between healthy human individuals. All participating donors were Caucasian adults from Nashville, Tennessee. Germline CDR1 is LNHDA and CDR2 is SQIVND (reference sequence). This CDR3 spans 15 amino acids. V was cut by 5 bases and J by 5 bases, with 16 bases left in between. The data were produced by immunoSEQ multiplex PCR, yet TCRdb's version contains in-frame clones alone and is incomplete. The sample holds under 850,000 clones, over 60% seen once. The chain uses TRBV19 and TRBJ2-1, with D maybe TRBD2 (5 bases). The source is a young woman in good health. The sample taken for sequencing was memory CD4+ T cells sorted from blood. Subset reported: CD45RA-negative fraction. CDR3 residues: CASSSGLGWDNEQFF. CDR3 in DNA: TGTGCCAGTAGTTCAGGACTTGGCTGGGACAATGAGCAGTTCTTC. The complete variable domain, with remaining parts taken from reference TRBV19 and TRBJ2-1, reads DGGITQSPKYLFRKEGQNVTLSCEQNLNHDAMYWYRQDPGQGLRLIYYSQIVNDFQKGDIAEGYSVSREKKESFPLTVTSAQKNPTAFYLCASSSGLGWDNEQFFGPGTRLTVL.